What follows are 18 T cell receptor beta chains derived from one specimen sequenced in a study of T cell repertoires in cytomegalovirus infection. TCRdb called the reads again in MiXCR, with one record for every CDR3 protein. Of some 700,000 distinct CDR3 sequences detected, 35% to 40% appear once; the ten largest clones hold around 2.8%. Sequenced material: PBMCs. The receptors originated from a human donor in good health (CMV status not recorded). Some clones in this sample may be carry-over from other donors' samples.

The CDR3 DNA reads as TGCGCCAGCAGTCAATCGAACACGGGACAGGGGGCGGAAATTCGACCCGGCGAGCAGTACTTC. Translation: CASSQSNTGQGAEIRPGEQYF. This rearrangement joins TRBV23-1 to TRBJ2-7; TRBD1 matches at 12 bases. TRBV23-1 is an open reading frame, and its role is uncertain. This CDR3 spans 21 amino acids. The ends lost 0 bases at V and 6 bases at J; junction bases unmatched: 21.

The V gene is TRBV2, the J gene TRBJ2-2; D not resolved. The CDR3 runs to 15 residues. The germline V gene has CDR1 SNHLY and CDR2 FYNNEI. V shed 6 bases and J shed 6 bases, with 17 bases lying between them. CDR3 bases: TGTGCCAGCAGAGCCAACCGCCTCGGGCCCGGGGAGCTGTTTTTT. It specifies CASRANRLGPGELFF. The whole variable domain, remainder taken from reference TRBV2 and TRBJ2-2, is EPEVTQTPSHQVTQMGQEVILRCVPISNHLYFYWYRQILGQKVEFLVSFYNNEISEKSEIFDDQFSVERPDGSNFTLKIRSTKLEDSAMYFCASRANRLGPGELFFGEGSRLTVL.

This sequence joins TRBV20-1 and TRBJ2-1, with a tentative D call TRBD1 (5 bases). CDR3 length: 13 residues. Germline CDR1 and CDR2: DFQATT and SNEGSKA (reference sequence). The ends were cut back, 3 bases at V and 8 bases at J, with 14 bases in the middle. The CDR3 sequence: CSASGGRGHEQFF. CDR3 nucleotides: TGCAGTGCTAGCGGCGGTAGGGGCCATGAGCAGTTCTTC.

The rearrangement joins TRBV7-3 to TRBJ2-3; possibly TRBD2 for D (6 bases). Germline V lookup: CDR1 SGHTA, CDR2 FQGTGA. The V end lost 4 bases, the J end lost 2 bases, and 10 bases lay between the germline ends. The CDR3 has 14 amino acids. In DNA form, the CDR3 reads TGTGCCAGCAGCTCCGGACTAAACACAGATACGCAGTATTTT. Translated: CASSSGLNTDTQYF.

This sequence joins TRBV12-3 or TRBV12-4 and TRBJ1-4, with 9 positions matching TRBD1. CDR3 size: 16 residues. After removal of 6 bases from V and 3 bases from J, the junction contained 8 bases not matched to a gene. CDR3 in DNA: TGTGCCAGCAGAACGCACAGGGGGCGTTCTAATGAAAAACTGTTTTTT. Its protein product is CASRTHRGRSNEKLFF.

V and J are TRBV28 and TRBJ2-7; 9 nucleotides align to TRBD1. The CDR3 has 17 amino acids. Germline V gene data show CDR1 as MDHEN and CDR2 as SYDVKM. Losses at the gene ends were 6 bases for V and 3 bases for J; bases not matched to a gene: 15. The CDR3 reads CASSSTGGAGPLYEQYF. For the CDR3, the DNA is TGTGCCAGCAGCTCTACAGGGGGCGCCGGGCCCCTCTACGAGCAGTACTTC.

This clonotype showed up just a few times. The rearrangement uses TRBV11-2 and TRBJ2-1; 7 positions match TRBD1. The germline V gene encodes CDR1 SGHAT and CDR2 FQNNGV. The trim removed 5 bases at V and 3 bases at J, leaving 7 bases unmatched. The CDR3 runs to 15 residues. The CDR3: CASSKDRDYYNEQFF. CDR3 sequence (DNA): TGTGCCAGCAGCAAAGACAGGGATTACTACAATGAGCAGTTCTTC.

The table lists this clonotype with a few counts. This chain uses TRBV12-3 or TRBV12-4 with TRBJ2-1; TRBD2 matches 8 bases. This CDR3 contains 16 residues. The V and J ends lost 2 bases and 5 bases, in that order; junction bases with no gene match: 8. CDR3 in DNA: TGTGCCAGCAGTTTATTAAGCGGGAGCACCCACAATGAGCAGTTCTTC. This codes for CASSLLSGSTHNEQFF.

This clonotype was seen a few times. V usage is TRBV19 and J usage is TRBJ1-1, with D tentatively TRBD1 (6 bases). The CDR3 is made up of 13 amino acids. The germline gives CDR1 LNHDA, CDR2 SQIVND (reference sequence). Trimming took 4 bases from V and 6 from J, leaving 12 bases between them. CDR3 sequence: CASSTQQGAEAFF. The CDR3 nucleotides are TGTGCCAGTAGTACACAACAGGGCGCTGAAGCTTTCTTT.

In regard to this clonotype: The conserved final phenylalanine or tryptophan is absent from the CDR3, which likely points to a read error. It is unclear where the CDR3 begins or ends on the DNA, so no DNA is shown, and the CDR3 is as TCRdb lists it. V and J are TRBV19 and TRBJ2-7. The V gene's germline CDR1 is LNHDA and CDR2 SQIVND (reference sequence). With termini counted, the CDR3 has 12 amino acids. CDR3 sequence reads: CASSIIYGHLNL.

The sample holds a few counts of this clonotype. The chain uses TRBV20-1 and TRBJ1-5, with D tentatively TRBD1 (6 bases). The CDR3 covers 15 residues. V shed 6 bases and J shed 0 bases, with 15 bases lying between them. Germline V gene lookup returns CDR1 DFQATT and CDR2 SNEGSKA (reference sequence). This CDR3 reads CSAHGGGHSNQPQHF. The CDR3 DNA is TGCAGTGCCCACGGTGGGGGACATAGCAATCAGCCCCAGCATTTT.

This clonotype has only one observation. The chain employs TRBV5-8 and TRBJ2-2; 8 bases line up with TRBD2. Trimming at V came to 1 base and at J to 4 bases, leaving 9 bases not matched to a gene. This CDR3 has 17 amino acids. Germline assignment: CDR1 SGHTS and CDR2 YDEGEE. The DNA for the CDR3 is TGTGCCAGCAGCTTGATGGGTACTAGCGGATTCACCGGGGAGCTGTTTTTT. It encodes CASSLMGTSGFTGELFF.

The chain couples TRBV25-1 to TRBJ1-1; a weak D match, TRBD1 (5 bases). This CDR3 is 12 amino acids long. Deletions cut 6 bases from V and 12 bases from J, with 17 bases between. Germline V lookup: CDR1 MGHDK, CDR2 SYGVNS. The CDR3 region is CASRDRFGVTFF. In DNA, the CDR3 is TGTGCCAGCAGAGACAGATTCGGAGTGACTTTCTTT.

CDR3 in DNA: TGTGCCACCAGTGACCCCAACGACAGGGCCGGGGAGCTGTTTTTT. Residues: CATSDPNDRAGELFF. This chain joins TRBV24-1 and TRBJ2-2; the match to TRBD1 covers 7 bases. V dropped 4 bases and J dropped 6; count of bases not matched to a gene: 7. Per the germline V gene, CDR1 is KGHDR and CDR2 is SFDVKD. This CDR3 contains 15 residues.

This clonotype was observed a few times. The J gene is TRBJ2-1, the V gene TRBV10-3; weak D call: TRBD2 (6 bases). Germline CDR1 is ENHRY and CDR2 is SYGVKD. V was clipped by 3 bases and J by 1 base, with 13 bases between them. CDR3 length: 16 amino acids. CDR3 DNA sequence: TGTGCCATCAGTGATTTTTTTAGCGGATCCTACAATGAGCAGTTCTTC. As protein: CAISDFFSGSYNEQFF.

This clonotype was counted at least ten times. The genes are TRBV7-8 and TRBJ2-1; possibly TRBD2 for D (6 bases). The V gene lost 3 bases and the J gene lost 0 bases, with 15 bases spanning the gap. This CDR3 is built from 17 residues. Germline lookup yields CDR1 SGHVS and CDR2 FQNEAQ. The CDR3 sequence: CASSFLEGRRSYNEQFF. CDR3 DNA sequence: TGTGCCAGCAGCTTTTTGGAAGGGAGGCGCTCCTACAATGAGCAGTTCTTC.

Turning to this clonotype: Just one base apart from a much larger clone, this may be a read error. The chain employs TRBV7-6 and TRBJ2-1, with 8 bases aligning to TRBD2. The CDR3 length is 17 residues. V dropped 2 bases and J dropped 4; count of bases not matched to a gene: 10. Germline V gene data show CDR1 as SGHVS and CDR2 as FNYEAQ. The CDR3, as DNA: TGTGCCAGCAGCTTACATCCCGGGAGGGGCCCTTACAATGAGCAGTTCTTC. Encoded protein: CASSLHPGRGPYNEQFF.

This clonotype showed up many times. This chain uses TRBV7-9 with TRBJ2-3, with D uncertain. CDR3 length equals 13 residues. CDR1 is SEHNR and CDR2 is FQNEAQ in the germline V gene (reference sequence). V was shortened by 1 base and J by 4 bases, with 6 bases between the two germline ends. The DNA of the CDR3 is TGTGCCAGCAGCTTAGTGAATTCAGATACGCAGTATTTT. Translating it yields CASSLVNSDTQYF.